The 23 T cell receptor beta chains reported below all come from one sample, sequenced in a study of blood T cell repertoires in COVID-19. Sequenced by immunoSEQ multiplex PCR; TCRdb stores in-frame clones only, minus some. The sample contains approximately 220,000 clones, approximately 83% of which appear only once. The sequenced material came from PBMCs or T cells enriched from blood (not recorded which). All receptors derive from a woman aged 40 to 49 with acute COVID-19.

The rearrangement uses TRBV28 and TRBJ2-7, with D hard to call. The germline gives CDR1 MDHEN, CDR2 SYDVKM. The CDR3 consists of 13 residues. V was shortened by 3 bases and J by 4 bases, with 10 bases between the two germline ends. CDR3 protein: CASSFIAGYEQYF. The CDR3 DNA is TGTGCCAGCAGTTTCATCGCCGGTTACGAGCAGTACTTC.

Here the CDR3 DNA reads TGTGCCAGCAGCTTAGTTGGTAGCGGGAGAAAAAATGAGCAGTTCTTC. Translating it yields CASSLVGSGRKNEQFF. This chain connects TRBV7-2 to TRBJ2-1, with 9 bases lining up with TRBD2. The trim removed 1 base at V and 7 bases at J, leaving 8 bases unmatched. Germline loops: CDR1 SGHTA, CDR2 FQGNSA. This CDR3 contains 16 residues.

The table lists this clone with a count of one. The chain carries TRBV7-2 and TRBJ2-3; 9 bases agree with TRBD1. Germline CDR1 reads SGHTA; CDR2 reads FQGNSA. This CDR3 spans 15 amino acids. V gave up 6 bases and J gave up 4 bases; unmatched junction bases: 8. CDR3 sequence (DNA): TGTGCCAGCAGACCGGGACAGGGAGAAGCAGATACGCAGTATTTT. It translates to CASRPGQGEADTQYF.

This chain links TRBV5-1 with TRBJ2-1, with 7 bases matching TRBD2. Germline-derived CDR1 and CDR2 are SGHRS and YFSETQ. There are 15 residues in the CDR3. Losses at the gene ends were 2 bases for V and 3 bases for J; bases not matched to a gene: 5. The chain's CDR3 is CASSFKRDGYNEQFF. The CDR3 DNA reads TGCGCCAGCAGCTTCAAGCGGGATGGCTACAATGAGCAGTTCTTC.

This chain connects TRBV28 to TRBJ2-7; 8 nucleotides agree with TRBD2. This CDR3 comprises 13 residues. Germline V gives CDR1 MDHEN, CDR2 SYDVKM. With 6 bases clipped from V and 2 bases from J, the junction kept 3 bases outside the gene matches. The CDR3 is CASRGSGTYEQYF. Here the CDR3 DNA reads TGTGCCAGCAGAGGTAGCGGGACCTACGAGCAGTACTTC.

The chain combines TRBV7-6 with TRBJ2-5; the match to TRBD2 covers 7 bases. The germline V gene has CDR1 SGHVS and CDR2 FNYEAQ. The V and J ends lost 5 bases and 4 bases, in that order; junction bases with no gene match: 10. The CDR3 covers 15 residues. The CDR3 region is CASSPRDYLLETQYF. DNA of the CDR3: TGTGCCAGCAGCCCCCGGGACTACCTCTTAGAGACCCAGTACTTC.

The genes are TRBV7-9 and TRBJ2-7; D not certain. V lost 1 base, J lost 6 bases, and 22 bases lay in between. Germline CDR1 SEHNR, CDR2 FQNEAQ (reference sequence). CDR3 length: 17 residues. CDR3 protein: CASSLGLGDPTSSEQYF. The CDR3 nucleotides are TGTGCCAGCAGCTTAGGGCTGGGCGACCCAACCTCGAGCGAGCAGTACTTC.

The chain is built from TRBV27 and TRBJ2-1, with 7 bases that match TRBD2. This CDR3 is 16 amino acids long. Germline CDR1 is MNHEY and CDR2 is SMNVEV (reference sequence). V was clipped by 5 bases and J by 0 bases; unmatched bases: 7. CDR3 nucleotide sequence: TGTGCCAGCAGTCCCACCCTAGCGGTCTCCTACAATGAGCAGTTCTTC. Translation: CASSPTLAVSYNEQFF.

This clone showed up just once. The chain has TRBV2 and TRBJ1-1; D might be TRBD1 (5 bases). The CDR3 length is 14 residues. Germline lookup yields CDR1 SNHLY and CDR2 FYNNEI. Trimming took 7 bases from V and 5 from J, leaving 17 bases between them. In nucleotides, the CDR3 is TGTGCCAGCAAAAGGGTGAGGGGAGGGACTGAAGCTTTCTTT. It codes for CASKRVRGGTEAFF.

This chain connects TRBV5-5 to TRBJ2-7; D not resolved. CDR1 SGHKS and CDR2 YYEKEE come from the germline V gene (reference sequence). Trimming cost V 6 bases and J 0 bases, with 16 bases left between them. The CDR3 totals 15 residues. The CDR3 sequence: CASIKTPAASYEQYF. The CDR3 nucleotides read TGTGCCAGCATCAAAACTCCTGCCGCCTCCTACGAGCAGTACTTC.

The chain couples TRBV5-1 to TRBJ2-6, with 8 bases lining up with TRBD2. The junction had 6 bases not matched to a gene; V was cut back by 6 bases and J by 4 bases. The CDR3 runs to 15 residues. Germline V gene data show CDR1 as SGHRS and CDR2 as YFSETQ. CDR3 loop: CASTPGGSGANVLTF. CDR3 DNA sequence: TGCGCCAGCACCCCGGGGGGGTCCGGGGCCAACGTCCTGACTTTC. Supplemented by reference TRBV5-1 and TRBJ2-6, the full variable domain reads KAGVTQTPRYLIKTRGQQVTLSCSPISGHRSVSWYQQTPGQGLQFLFEYFSETQRNKGNFPGRFSGRQFSNSRSEMNVSTLELGDSALYLCASTPGGSGANVLTFGAGSRLTVL.

To note about this clone: At the DNA level, this CDR3 is encoded by other sequences in the same sample as well. The chain employs TRBV27 and TRBJ2-3; possibly TRBD2 for D (6 bases). Germline CDR1 is MNHEY and CDR2 is SMNVEV (reference sequence). Deletions cut 5 bases from V and 0 bases from J, with 12 bases between. This CDR3 comprises 15 residues. CDR3 DNA: TGTGCCAGCAGTCCGGGGAGGCTCAGCACAGATACGCAGTATTTT. Protein: CASSPGRLSTDTQYF.

The chain employs TRBV6-5 and TRBJ2-5; no clear D. V lost 6 bases and J lost 1, with 12 bases in between. CDR3 length: 14 amino acids. Germline-derived CDR1 and CDR2 are MNHEY and SVGAGI. The DNA for the CDR3 is TGTGCCAGCAGGAGCCACGGGTCCCAAGAGACCCAGTACTTC. Its translation: CASRSHGSQETQYF.

The CDR3 loop is CASSFRENTEAFF. The CDR3 coding sequence is TGTGCCAGCAGTTTCCGGGAGAACACTGAAGCTTTCTTT. This sequence joins TRBV12-3 or TRBV12-4 and TRBJ1-1, with unresolved D. Trimming took 3 bases from V and 1 from J, leaving 6 bases between them. The CDR3 runs 13 residues.

This chain links TRBV19 with TRBJ1-2, with D hard to call. Germline V gene sequence: CDR1 LNHDA, CDR2 SQIVND (reference sequence). V lost 7 bases to trimming and J lost 4 bases, with 13 bases between them. This CDR3 is 13 amino acids long. CDR3 nucleotides: TGTGCCAGTATTGGGGAGAAGGTCTATGGCTACACCTTC. This gives the protein CASIGEKVYGYTF. The full variable domain, rest sourced from reference TRBV19 and TRBJ1-2, is DGGITQSPKYLFRKEGQNVTLSCEQNLNHDAMYWYRQDPGQGLRLIYYSQIVNDFQKGDIAEGYSVSREKKESFPLTVTSAQKNPTAFYLCASIGEKVYGYTFGSGTRLTVV.

The chain uses TRBV1 and TRBJ2-1; TRBD2, as called in the table, went unchecked against the DNA. TRBV1 is deemed a pseudogene. The CDR3 loop spans 18 amino acids. Written as DNA, the CDR3 is TGCACCAGCAGCCAAGAATGGGCATCCGGGAGGGCCGGTAATGAGCAGTTCTTC. Its protein is CTSSQEWASGRAGNEQFF.

The chain employs TRBV10-3 and TRBJ2-3; 9 nucleotides agree with TRBD1. This CDR3 is built from 16 residues. With 6 bases clipped from V and 1 base from J, the junction kept 8 bases outside the gene matches. CDR1 is ENHRY, CDR2 SYGVKD, per germline. CDR3 in DNA: TGTGCCATCAGGGACCGGGACAGGGCTGGCACAGATACGCAGTATTTT. Its translation: CAIRDRDRAGTDTQYF.

The CDR3 loop is CASIRPGTGANNEQFF. The CDR3 DNA sequence: TGTGCCAGCATAAGGCCCGGGACAGGGGCGAACAATGAGCAGTTCTTC. The V and J genes are TRBV7-9 and TRBJ2-1; 10 bases fit TRBD1. Unmatched junction bases numbered 11, after V lost 7 bases and J lost 5 bases. The CDR3 spans 16 residues. Germline V gene sequence: CDR1 SEHNR, CDR2 FQNEAQ (reference sequence).

This clone occurred once. The chain couples TRBV5-6 to TRBJ2-7; weak D call: TRBD2 (6 bases). V gave up 0 bases and J gave up 3 bases, with 10 bases separating them. The CDR3 spans 14 residues. Germline values: CDR1 SGHDT, CDR2 YYEEEE. Written as DNA, the CDR3 is TGTGCCAGCAGCTTGGGTGGGGGGAACTACGAGCAGTACTTC. Translating gives CASSLGGGNYEQYF. The complete variable domain, with remaining parts taken from reference TRBV5-6 and TRBJ2-7, reads DAGVTQSPTHLIKTRGQQVTLRCSPKSGHDTVSWYQQALGQGPQFIFQYYEEEERQRGNFPDRFSGHQFPNYSSELNVNALLLGDSALYLCASSLGGGNYEQYFGPGTRLTVT.

The V gene is TRBV5-4, the J gene TRBJ2-7; D may be TRBD2 (6 bases). This CDR3 region has 12 residues. V lost 3 bases, J lost 2 bases, and 6 bases lay in between. Germline loops: CDR1 SGHNT, CDR2 YYREEE (reference sequence). CDR3 protein: CASSSGAYEQYF. The CDR3 DNA reads as TGTGCCAGCAGCTCGGGAGCCTACGAGCAGTACTTC.

The DNA of the CDR3 is TGTGCCAGTAGGGGACAGAGCGGGAGGGGTGAGCAGTTCTTC. Protein product: CASRGQSGRGEQFF. V gene TRBV19 combines with J gene TRBJ2-1; 10 bases align to TRBD2. The germline CDR1 and CDR2 sequences are LNHDA and SQIVND (reference sequence). The CDR3 has 14 amino acids. V lost 6 bases, J lost 9 bases, and 8 bases stayed unmatched. Full variable domain (rest looked up from reference TRBV19 and TRBJ2-1): DGGITQSPKYLFRKEGQNVTLSCEQNLNHDAMYWYRQDPGQGLRLIYYSQIVNDFQKGDIAEGYSVSREKKESFPLTVTSAQKNPTAFYLCASRGQSGRGEQFFGPGTRLTVL.

The chain carries TRBV7-9 and TRBJ2-2; possibly TRBD2 for D (6 bases). Per germline, CDR1 SEHNR and CDR2 FQNEAQ (reference sequence). The V and J ends lost 2 bases and 3 bases respectively, with 7 bases between them. The CDR3 runs 14 residues. CDR3 in amino acids: CASSLSGYTGELFF. As DNA, the CDR3 is TGTGCCAGCAGCTTAAGCGGGTACACCGGGGAGCTGTTTTTT.

V gene TRBV11-2 combines with J gene TRBJ2-7; 9 positions match TRBD2. V dropped 0 bases and J dropped 3; count of bases not matched to a gene: 3. This CDR3 spans 15 amino acids. The germline CDR1 and CDR2 sequences are SGHAT and FQNNGV. Here the CDR3 reads CASSLEVSGGYEQYF. The CDR3 DNA sequence: TGTGCCAGCAGCTTAGAGGTTAGCGGGGGCTACGAGCAGTACTTC.